One sample yielded the 10 T cell receptor beta chains listed below, sequenced in a study of blood T cell repertoires in COVID-19. Assay used: immunoSEQ multiplex PCR; TCRdb lists only in-frame clones, some missing. The profile covers fewer than 200,000 clones, with approximately 81% appearing a single time and 15% to 20% taken by the ten largest. The sample was PBMCs or T cells enriched from blood (not recorded which). Receptor source: a man between 60 and 75 years old who had recovered from COVID-19.

The count of this clone is one. The rearrangement links TRBV4-1 to TRBJ2-7, with a weak D call TRBD2 (5 bases). Germline assignment: CDR1 MGHRA and CDR2 YSYEKL. CDR3 length equals 15 residues. The V and J ends lost 0 bases and 3 bases respectively, with 12 bases between them. CDR3 residues: CASSQESSAVYEQYF. The CDR3 coding sequence is TGCGCCAGCAGCCAAGAAAGTAGCGCTGTCTACGAGCAGTACTTC.

The chain carries TRBV11-3 and TRBJ2-3; 7 bases line up with TRBD2. V dropped 3 bases and J dropped 1; count of bases not matched to a gene: 1. CDR1 and CDR2 from the germline V gene are SGHNT and YENEEA. CDR3 length: 14 residues. CDR3 in amino acids: CASSLGGGTDTQYF. CDR3 nucleotides: TGTGCCAGCAGCTTGGGGGGGGGCACAGATACGCAGTATTTT.

A few counts support this clone. V and J are TRBV19 and TRBJ1-1; tentatively, D is TRBD1 (5 bases). There are 14 residues in the CDR3. V lost 2 bases, J lost 4 bases, and 11 bases lay in between. CDR1 is LNHDA, CDR2 SQIVND, per germline (reference sequence). The CDR3 reads CASSIRGGSTEAFF. The CDR3 nucleotides are TGTGCCAGTAGTATACGCGGGGGGAGCACTGAAGCTTTCTTT. The full variable domain, completed using reference TRBV19 and TRBJ1-1, is DGGITQSPKYLFRKEGQNVTLSCEQNLNHDAMYWYRQDPGQGLRLIYYSQIVNDFQKGDIAEGYSVSREKKESFPLTVTSAQKNPTAFYLCASSIRGGSTEAFFGQGTRLTVV.

The chain employs TRBV10-3 and TRBJ2-4; D is perhaps TRBD1 (6 bases). Per the germline V gene, CDR1 is ENHRY and CDR2 is SYGVKD. Trimming stripped 7 bases from V and 1 base from J, with 11 bases between. The CDR3 length is 14 residues. CDR3 DNA sequence: TGTGCCATCAAGGGGGACCTCGCCAAAAACATTCAGTACTTC. It specifies CAIKGDLAKNIQYF.

J is TRBJ1-5 and V is TRBV28; weak D call: TRBD1 (5 bases). The germline gives CDR1 MDHEN, CDR2 SYDVKM. CDR3 length: 14 residues. Trimming pared 5 bases from V and 7 bases from J, leaving 15 bases between. CDR3 bases: TGTGCCAGCAGTCCCCTCCCAGGGAACCAGCCCCAGCATTTT. Its protein is CASSPLPGNQPQHF. The full variable domain, its missing parts supplied by reference TRBV28 and TRBJ1-5, is DVKVTQSSRYLVKRTGEKVFLECVQDMDHENMFWYRQDPGLGLRLIYFSYDVKMKEKGDIPEGYSVSREKKERFSLILESASTNQTSMYLCASSPLPGNQPQHFGDGTRLSIL.

This clone appeared once. The chain has TRBV28 and TRBJ1-6; the D gene is possibly TRBD1 (5 bases). CDR3 length equals 15 residues. CDR1 is MDHEN and CDR2 is SYDVKM in the germline V gene. V dropped 6 bases and J dropped 9 bases, with 18 bases sitting between them. CDR3 amino acids: CASRTPEGYSSPLHF. The CDR3 region has the DNA TGTGCCAGCAGAACACCGGAGGGGTACAGTTCACCCCTCCACTTT.

The chain combines TRBV2 with TRBJ2-3, with D possibly TRBD1 on 5 matching bases. Looked up from germline, CDR1 is SNHLY and CDR2 is FYNNEI. CDR3 size: 13 residues. V lost 3 bases, J lost 3 bases, and 7 bases lay in between. The CDR3 region is CASSDAGTDTQYF. DNA of the CDR3: TGTGCCAGCAGTGATGCAGGGACAGATACGCAGTATTTT.

The chain joins TRBV7-2 to TRBJ2-4, with TRBD1 as a possible D gene (5 bases). The V and J ends lost 1 base and 7 bases respectively, with 17 bases between them. CDR3 size: 16 residues. Looked up from germline, CDR1 is SGHTA and CDR2 is FQGNSA. The CDR3 sequence is CASSLVVLPGWNIQYF. CDR3 nucleotides: TGTGCCAGCAGCTTAGTTGTTCTCCCAGGGTGGAACATTCAGTACTTC.

The genes are TRBV5-4 and TRBJ2-7; D may be TRBD1 (5 bases). The V gene's germline CDR1 is SGHNT and CDR2 YYREEE (reference sequence). There are 13 residues in the CDR3. Trimming took 4 bases from V and 4 from J, leaving 12 bases between them. The CDR3 coding sequence is TGTGCCAGCAGCCCCATGCAGGGTTACGAGCAGTACTTC. Translating gives CASSPMQGYEQYF.

The V and J genes are TRBV20-1 and TRBJ1-5; D might be TRBD1 (5 bases). There are 15 residues in the CDR3. Germline values: CDR1 DFQATT, CDR2 SNEGSKA (reference sequence). Trimming left V 3 bases short and J 2 bases short, with 14 bases between. The CDR3 reads CSASRFDRGNQPQHF. In nucleotides, the CDR3 is TGCAGTGCTAGTCGGTTCGACAGAGGCAATCAGCCCCAGCATTTT.